These 14 T cell receptor beta chains share one sample of origin, sequenced in a study of graft-versus-host responses after intestinal transplantation. Produced via immunoSEQ multiplex PCR; TCRdb's table is partial and in-frame only. This table has tens of thousands of clones, roughly 89% appearing once. Sequencing was performed on bone marrow, taken 734 days after intestinal transplantation. These receptor sequences come from a human patient who received an intestinal transplant, so some T cells may come from the graft donor.

V is TRBV28 and J is TRBJ1-4, with unresolved D. V was trimmed by 2 bases and J by 1 base, leaving 5 bases between them. The CDR3 totals 14 residues. Per the germline V gene, CDR1 is MDHEN and CDR2 is SYDVKM. The CDR3 loop reads CASSLGGTNEKLFF. CDR3 bases: TGTGCCAGCAGTTTAGGCGGAACTAATGAAAAACTGTTTTTT.

CDR3 in amino acids: CASIVSPPGNTIYF. In nucleotides, the CDR3 is TGTGCCAGCATTGTGTCCCCCCCTGGAAACACCATATATTTT. The chain joins TRBV6-1 to TRBJ1-3; no clear D. Germline CDR1 MNHNS, CDR2 SASEGT. V dropped 7 bases and J dropped 2 bases, with 12 bases sitting between them. The CDR3 runs 14 residues.

V usage is TRBV6-1 and J usage is TRBJ2-5; 7 nucleotides agree with TRBD1. This CDR3 has 15 residues. The germline V gene has CDR1 MNHNS and CDR2 SASEGT. The trim removed 3 bases at V and 3 bases at J, leaving 7 bases unmatched. The CDR3 loop reads CASSDFGTEEETQYF. In DNA form, the CDR3 reads TGTGCCAGCAGTGATTTCGGGACAGAGGAAGAGACCCAGTACTTC.

The J gene is TRBJ2-4, the V gene TRBV5-6, with D perhaps being TRBD1 or TRBD2 (5 bases each). The CDR3 spans 14 residues. CDR1 is SGHDT and CDR2 is YYEEEE in the germline V gene. Trimming cost V 3 bases and J 0 bases, with 7 bases left between them. This CDR3 reads CASSWGIAKNIQYF. The CDR3 nucleotides are TGTGCCAGCAGCTGGGGGATAGCCAAAAACATTCAGTACTTC.

The gene calls are TRBV5-1 and TRBJ2-2, with D perhaps matching TRBD1 or TRBD2 (5 bases each). Trimming took off 1 base at V and 8 bases at J, with 9 bases between the two ends. The germline V gene encodes CDR1 SGHRS and CDR2 YFSETQ. The CDR3 extends over 13 amino acids. The CDR3 protein is CASSLRGGGELFF. The CDR3 DNA reads TGCGCCAGCAGCTTGCGTGGGGGAGGGGAGCTGTTTTTT.

Here the CDR3 reads CASSTHPDRGAFNQPQHF. The DNA of the CDR3 is TGTGCCAGTAGTACACACCCGGACAGGGGAGCATTCAATCAGCCCCAGCATTTT. V gene TRBV19 combines with J gene TRBJ1-5; 9 bases agree with TRBD1. Germline CDR1 and CDR2: LNHDA and SQIVND (reference sequence). V lost 4 bases and J lost 3; bases outside the gene matches: 13. This CDR3 region has 18 residues.

The V call is TRBV7-2, the J call TRBJ2-1; the match to TRBD2 covers 9 bases. The trim removed 10 bases at V and 2 bases at J, leaving 6 bases unmatched. The CDR3 has 14 amino acids. Germline V gene lookup returns CDR1 SGHTA and CDR2 FQGNSA. The DNA of the CDR3 is TGTGCCACCAATTTAGCGGGGGCCTACAATGAGCAGTTCTTC. It translates to CATNLAGAYNEQFF.

The V and J genes are TRBV6-6 and TRBJ1-1, with D hard to call. V was cut by 7 bases and J by 6 bases, with 18 bases left in between. The CDR3 contains 14 residues. CDR1 is MNHNY, CDR2 SVGAGI, per germline (reference sequence). CDR3 nucleotides: TGTGCCAGCATTCCTCCGCCCCCAGGCCCTGAAGCTTTCTTT. It encodes CASIPPPPGPEAFF.

This clone appeared once. This CDR3 is CASSQTTQVSYEQYF. In nucleotides, the CDR3 is TGTGCCAGCAGCCAAACCACCCAGGTGTCCTACGAGCAGTACTTC. The chain joins TRBV7-6 to TRBJ2-7, with D hard to call. Trimming pared 5 bases from V and 1 base from J, leaving 15 bases between. Per the germline V gene, CDR1 is SGHVS and CDR2 is FNYEAQ. This CDR3 has 15 amino acids.

The chain links TRBV14 to TRBJ2-7; D uncertain. V was cut by 0 bases and J by 3 bases, with 12 bases left in between. This CDR3 is 15 amino acids long. Looked up from germline, CDR1 is SGHDN and CDR2 is FVKESK. CDR3 coding DNA: TGTGCCAGCAGCCAAGAGGTGGCCCCTGACTACGAGCAGTACTTC. It yields the protein CASSQEVAPDYEQYF.

The CDR3 sequence: CSGRQGGTQYF. The CDR3 nucleotides are TGCAGCGGGAGACAGGGAGGTACGCAGTATTTT. This chain connects TRBV29-1 to TRBJ2-3; tentatively, D is TRBD1 (7 bases). This CDR3 is 11 amino acids long. Trimming removed 7 bases at V and 8 bases at J, with 13 bases between. Germline V gene data show CDR1 as SQVTM and CDR2 as ANQGSEA.

V is TRBV6-5 and J is TRBJ2-1; 9 nucleotides align to TRBD2. The CDR3 sequence is 15 residues long. Looked up from germline, CDR1 is MNHEY and CDR2 is SVGAGI. V lost 3 bases, J lost 15 bases, and 15 bases stayed unmatched. The CDR3 bases are TGTGCCAGCAGTTATTCGGGGCTGACTAGCGGTAGCCTGTTCTTC. Translated: CASSYSGLTSGSLFF.

The V and J genes are TRBV9 and TRBJ2-1, with no clear D. CDR1 is SGDLS, CDR2 YYNGEE, per germline. The CDR3 contains 18 residues. Deletions cut 0 bases from V and 1 base from J, with 17 bases between. The CDR3 coding sequence is TGTGCCAGCAGCGTAGGGGTAGTACCTCTGGCATCCTACAATGAGCAGTTCTTC. Translated, it gives CASSVGVVPLASYNEQFF.

The chain couples TRBV5-1 to TRBJ1-4; 7 bases map to TRBD1. This CDR3 contains 15 residues. In germline, CDR1 is SGHRS, CDR2 YFSETQ. With 0 bases clipped from V and 4 bases from J, the junction kept 3 bases outside the gene matches. The CDR3 bases are TGCGCCAGCAGCTTGGCGGGACAGATTAATGAAAAACTGTTTTTT. The encoded protein is CASSLAGQINEKLFF. The variable domain in full, with the rest retrieved from reference TRBV5-1 and TRBJ1-4, is KAGVTQTPRYLIKTRGQQVTLSCSPISGHRSVSWYQQTPGQGLQFLFEYFSETQRNKGNFPGRFSGRQFSNSRSEMNVSTLELGDSALYLCASSLAGQINEKLFFGSGTQLSVL.